The 19 T cell receptor beta chains given below trace back to one sample, sequenced in a study of blood T cell repertoires in COVID-19. The data were produced by immunoSEQ multiplex PCR, yet TCRdb's version contains in-frame clones alone and is incomplete. Of about 120,000 clones in the sample, 70% to 90% were seen once. The sequencing input was peripheral blood. These receptors originate from a man between 65 and 80 years old who had recovered from COVID-19.

The V call is TRBV6-5, the J call TRBJ2-7, with D perhaps matching TRBD2 (6 bases). This CDR3 has 14 amino acids. Trimming pared 5 bases from V and 3 bases from J, leaving 14 bases between. Germline V gene sequence: CDR1 MNHEY, CDR2 SVGAGI. This chain's CDR3 is CASSRLGPYYEQYF. Written as DNA, the CDR3 is TGTGCCAGCAGTCGACTAGGTCCCTACTACGAGCAGTACTTC.

The V and J genes are TRBV2 and TRBJ1-4, with unresolved D. The CDR3 runs to 16 residues. In germline, CDR1 is SNHLY, CDR2 FYNNEI. Trimming took 6 bases from V and 7 from J, leaving 21 bases between them. CDR3 loop: CASRSGLRGGSEKLFF. CDR3 bases: TGTGCCAGCAGGTCTGGGTTAAGAGGAGGCAGTGAAAAACTGTTTTTT.

This clone appeared a few times. The junction does not match germline at one end; this may be a read error. The rearrangement links TRBV5-6 to TRBJ1-6; 8 positions agree with TRBD1. The germline CDR1 and CDR2 sequences are SGHDT and YYEEEE. The CDR3 runs to 16 residues. The CDR3 coding sequence is TGTGCCAGCAGCTTGGTTTCCGGGACAGGTAATTCAGCCCTCCACTTT. As protein: CASSLVSGTGNSALHF.

In this sample, this clone turned up once. The chain joins TRBV4-1 to TRBJ2-7; D may be TRBD2 (5 bases). Trimming took off 0 bases at V and 3 bases at J, with 9 bases between the two ends. CDR1 is MGHRA, CDR2 YSYEKL, per germline. The CDR3 contains 14 residues. In nucleotides, the CDR3 is TGCGCCAGCAGCCAAGACCCGGACTTCTACGAGCAGTACTTC. Translation gives CASSQDPDFYEQYF.

The rearrangement links TRBV5-1 to TRBJ2-1, with 7 bases aligning to TRBD2. This CDR3 spans 15 amino acids. V lost 4 bases to trimming and J lost 0 bases; unmatched junction nucleotides: 4. From germline, CDR1 is SGHRS and CDR2 YFSETQ. The CDR3 protein is CASSVAGVSYNEQFF. The CDR3 DNA follows: TGCGCCAGCAGCGTGGCGGGAGTCTCCTACAATGAGCAGTTCTTC.

The J gene is TRBJ1-6, the V gene TRBV28; D is unclear. The CDR3 sequence is 14 residues long. CDR1 MDHEN and CDR2 SYDVKM come from the germline V gene. V lost 8 bases to trimming and J lost 0 bases, with 8 bases between them. The chain's CDR3 is CASAWSSYNSPLHF. CDR3 coding DNA: TGTGCCAGCGCATGGAGCTCCTATAATTCACCCCTCCACTTT.

The V gene is TRBV5-1, the J gene TRBJ1-2; TRBD1 matches 10 bases. Germline V gives CDR1 SGHRS, CDR2 YFSETQ. V was pared by 3 bases and J by 8 bases, with 10 bases of the junction left unmatched. The CDR3 sequence is 15 residues long. The CDR3 DNA reads as TGCGCCAGCAGCTCCGAGGGACAGGGGTTGGACGGCTACACCTTC. Protein sequence: CASSSEGQGLDGYTF.

The V and J genes are TRBV2 and TRBJ2-3; no reliable D call. The V gene's germline CDR1 is SNHLY and CDR2 FYNNEI. V dropped 0 bases and J dropped 2 bases, with 6 bases sitting between them. The CDR3 runs 14 residues. The CDR3, as DNA: TGTGCCAGCAGTGAAGCCCTCTACACAGATACGCAGTATTTT. It codes for CASSEALYTDTQYF.

This chain connects TRBV4-3 to TRBJ1-2, with D unresolved. Germline V CDR1 and CDR2: LGHNA, YSLEER. The length of the CDR3 is 15 residues. V was pared by 0 bases and J by 2 bases, with 10 bases between. CDR3 bases: TGCGCCAGCAGCCAAGAGGCGGGAAACAACTATGGCTACACCTTC. It translates to CASSQEAGNNYGYTF.

The chain joins TRBV5-1 to TRBJ1-4, with 7 bases aligning to TRBD1. The V and J ends lost 1 base and 10 bases, in that order; junction bases with no gene match: 10. The CDR3 extends over 15 amino acids. Germline CDR1 is SGHRS and CDR2 is YFSETQ. CDR3: CASSLIPGQTGKLFF. The CDR3 coding sequence is TGCGCCAGCAGCTTGATTCCGGGACAGACGGGAAAACTGTTTTTT.

This clone appeared a few times. The genes are TRBV15 and TRBJ2-4, with 8 bases identical to TRBD1. The CDR3 length is 20 residues. Germline CDR1 is LNHNV and CDR2 is YYDKDF (reference sequence). V was clipped by 2 bases and J by 2 bases; unmatched bases: 17. CDR3 DNA: TGTGCCACCAGCAGATCGATAGCCGCCGGGACAGGAGGGTCCAAAAACATTCAGTACTTC. Protein: CATSRSIAAGTGGSKNIQYF.

This sequence joins TRBV2 and TRBJ1-2, with 7 bases fitting TRBD1. The CDR3 loop spans 11 amino acids. V was clipped by 6 bases and J by 8 bases; unmatched bases: 3. Germline-derived CDR1 and CDR2 are SNHLY and FYNNEI. The CDR3 DNA follows: TGTGCCAGCAGGACAGGGTTCGGCTACACCTTC. It encodes CASRTGFGYTF.

The V call is TRBV6-1, the J call TRBJ2-5, with 8 bases identical to TRBD1. With V trimmed by 4 bases and J by 1 base, 14 bases remained unmatched. Germline CDR1 MNHNS, CDR2 SASEGT. This CDR3 comprises 18 residues. The CDR3 reads CASSVRQGLVFVQETQYF. In DNA, the CDR3 is TGTGCCAGCAGTGTCCGACAGGGGCTGGTGTTTGTCCAAGAGACCCAGTACTTC.

The chain carries TRBV27 and TRBJ2-4, with 9 bases fitting TRBD1. CDR1 and CDR2 (germline): MNHEY, SMNVEV (reference sequence). V shed 5 bases, J shed 0 bases, and the junction held 5 bases outside the gene matches. CDR3 length equals 16 residues. CDR3 in amino acids: CASSGWTGEAKNIQYF. The CDR3 nucleotides read TGTGCCAGCAGTGGATGGACAGGGGAAGCCAAAAACATTCAGTACTTC.

The sample holds a few counts of this clone. The chain recombines TRBV18 with TRBJ1-1, with 9 bases aligning to TRBD1. J lost 1 base, V lost 5 bases, and 2 bases had no gene match. Germline CDR1 reads KGHSH; CDR2 reads LQKENI. CDR3 length: 14 amino acids. This CDR3 is CASSSTGGNTEAFF. In nucleotides, the CDR3 is TGTGCCAGCTCATCGACAGGGGGGAACACTGAAGCTTTCTTT. Complete variable domain (other parts from reference TRBV18 and TRBJ1-1): NAGVMQNPRHLVRRRGQEARLRCSPMKGHSHVYWYRQLPEEGLKFMVYLQKENIIDESGMPKERFSAEFPKEGPSILRIQQVVRGDSAAYFCASSSTGGNTEAFFGQGTRLTVV.

This rearrangement joins TRBV11-2 to TRBJ1-1; D is ambiguous. The CDR3 has 11 amino acids. V gave up 5 bases and J gave up 6 bases, with 7 bases separating them. Germline assignment: CDR1 SGHAT and CDR2 FQNNGV. CDR3 nucleotides: TGTGCCAGCAGCCTCGGTGCTGAAGCTTTCTTT. This sequence encodes CASSLGAEAFF.

The chain recombines TRBV5-5 with TRBJ1-4; 9 positions agree with TRBD1. Germline CDR1 SGHKS, CDR2 YYEKEE (reference sequence). The CDR3 totals 17 residues. The V segment lost 4 bases and the J segment 4 bases; nucleotides outside the gene matches: 11. The CDR3 loop is CASSELGTGRFNEKLFF. CDR3 DNA sequence: TGTGCCAGCAGCGAGCTCGGGACAGGGCGATTTAATGAAAAACTGTTTTTT.

The chain has TRBV5-1 and TRBJ2-2; 7 nucleotides align to TRBD1. Germline V lookup: CDR1 SGHRS, CDR2 YFSETQ. J was trimmed by 5 bases and V by 4 bases; bases with no gene match: 5. The CDR3 loop spans 14 amino acids. CDR3 in DNA: TGCGCCAGCAGCCGTGACAGGGCGACCGGGGAGCTGTTTTTT. Translating gives CASSRDRATGELFF.

The chain recombines TRBV2 with TRBJ2-4, with D possibly matching TRBD2 (6 bases). V shed 6 bases and J shed 0 bases, with 9 bases lying between them. CDR3 length: 14 amino acids. Germline V gene lookup returns CDR1 SNHLY and CDR2 FYNNEI. In nucleotides, the CDR3 is TGTGCCAGCAGGGAGGGACTAGCCAAAAACATTCAGTACTTC. This encodes CASREGLAKNIQYF.